Each of the 20 T cell receptor beta chains below was sequenced from the same sample in a study of T cells after yellow fever vaccination. TCRdb reprocessed the 5' RACE reads via MiXCR and lists one record per CDR3 protein. The sample carries some 560,000 distinct CDR3 sequences, 15% to 20% recorded once. The material was PBMCs, obtained 15 days after the yellow fever booster vaccination. These receptors were collected from a man in his thirties or forties who received the YFV17D yellow fever vaccine.

The chain combines TRBV4-3 with TRBJ2-5, with D perhaps matching TRBD2 (7 bases). The CDR3 is made up of 16 amino acids. The V gene's germline CDR1 is LGHNA and CDR2 YSLEER. V was cut by 1 base and J by 8 bases, with 20 bases left in between. As DNA, the CDR3 is TGCGCCAGCAGCCAAGGGGGAGGGGGGTTACCTAGTACCCAGTACTTC. This sequence encodes CASSQGGGGLPSTQYF.

This chain connects TRBV24-1 to TRBJ2-5; D is undetermined. Trimming pared 1 base from V and 3 bases from J, leaving 5 bases between. From germline, CDR1 is KGHDR and CDR2 SFDVKD. The CDR3 loop spans 13 amino acids. The CDR3 sequence: CATSDFGEETQYF. CDR3 sequence (DNA): TGTGCCACCAGTGATTTTGGCGAAGAGACCCAGTACTTC.

This clonotype showed up just a few times. The chain links TRBV5-1 to TRBJ2-5, with D perhaps matching TRBD2 (5 bases). CDR3 length: 14 amino acids. Germline loops: CDR1 SGHRS, CDR2 YFSETQ. V dropped 1 base and J dropped 7 bases, with 14 bases sitting between them. This CDR3 reads CASSLTGTSGTQYF. DNA for the CDR3: TGCGCCAGCAGCTTGACGGGAACGTCTGGGACCCAGTACTTC.

This CDR3 is CASSQALSTSGRRREQYF. Written as DNA, the CDR3 is TGCGCCAGCAGCCAAGCCCTCTCCACTAGCGGGAGAAGAAGGGAGCAGTACTTC. The chain combines TRBV4-3 with TRBJ2-7; TRBD2 matches at 11 bases. With V trimmed by 1 base and J by 7 bases, 15 bases remained unmatched. This CDR3 has 18 amino acids. Germline CDR1 is LGHNA and CDR2 is YSLEER.

This clonotype was counted only a few times. This chain joins TRBV10-3 and TRBJ1-1; D is unresolved. Looked up from germline, CDR1 is ENHRY and CDR2 is SYGVKD. CDR3 length: 13 amino acids. V was trimmed by 3 bases and J by 5 bases, leaving 10 bases between them. The CDR3 is CAISDILGTEAFF. CDR3 bases: TGTGCCATCAGTGACATCCTTGGGACTGAAGCTTTCTTT.

This chain uses TRBV7-6 with TRBJ2-3; perhaps TRBD2 as D (5 bases). Between the trimmed V and J ends, which lost 8 bases and 1 base, there was a span of 16 bases. CDR3 length: 15 amino acids. Germline assignment: CDR1 SGHVS and CDR2 FNYEAQ. DNA for the CDR3: TGTGCCAGCTCCCTCCAGCGGAGCCGCACAGATACGCAGTATTTT. This codes for CASSLQRSRTDTQYF.

The J gene is TRBJ2-5, the V gene TRBV10-3, with D uncertain. Per germline, CDR1 ENHRY and CDR2 SYGVKD. This CDR3 contains 15 residues. Trimming took 4 bases from V and 4 from J, leaving 16 bases between them. CDR3 residues: CAISGMTSSIETQYF. The CDR3 bases are TGTGCCATCAGTGGGATGACGTCCAGTATAGAGACCCAGTACTTC.

The V gene is TRBV29-1, the J gene TRBJ2-1; D might be TRBD1 (6 bases). The CDR3 sequence is 13 residues long. CDR1 SQVTM and CDR2 ANQGSEA come from the germline V gene. The V and J ends lost 4 bases and 8 bases respectively, with 15 bases between them. CDR3 DNA: TGCAGCGTTGTTCCAGGGGCTGGAGATGAGCAGTTCTTC. Amino acid sequence: CSVVPGAGDEQFF.

The chain is built from TRBV5-4 and TRBJ2-5; 14 bases line up with TRBD2. Germline V gene data show CDR1 as SGHNT and CDR2 as YYREEE (reference sequence). Germline trimming cut 4 bases from V and 5 bases from J; bases unmatched to any gene: 7. This CDR3 contains 16 residues. Here the CDR3 DNA reads TGTGCCAGCAGCCACGACTGGACTAGCGGGGGGGAGACCCAGTACTTC. The encoded protein is CASSHDWTSGGETQYF. Combining the CDR3 with reference TRBV5-4 and TRBJ2-5 gives the whole variable domain ETGVTQSPTHLIKTRGQQVTLRCSSQSGHNTVSWYQQALGQGPQFIFQYYREEENGRGNFPPRFSGLQFPNYSSELNVNALELDDSALYLCASSHDWTSGGETQYFGPGTRLLVL.

The chain employs TRBV5-4 and TRBJ2-1; D remains ambiguous. This CDR3 has 16 amino acids. The germline V and J ends were trimmed by 3 bases and 0 bases, with 13 bases remaining between them. The germline V gene has CDR1 SGHNT and CDR2 YYREEE (reference sequence). The CDR3 DNA follows: TGTGCCAGCAGCTCGGACGGTCTAAGCTCCTACAATGAGCAGTTCTTC. Translating gives CASSSDGLSSYNEQFF.

This clonotype was seen a few times. The J gene is TRBJ2-1, the V gene TRBV20-1; no firm D call. With 3 bases removed from V and 6 bases from J, the gap between germline ends came to 9 bases. Looked up from germline, CDR1 is DFQATT and CDR2 is SNEGSKA (reference sequence). The CDR3 covers 12 residues. The CDR3 DNA sequence: TGCAGTGCTAGGGTTGGGCTCAATGAGCAGTTCTTC. This sequence encodes CSARVGLNEQFF.

This sequence joins TRBV12-3 or TRBV12-4 and TRBJ1-1, with a tentative D call TRBD1 (6 bases). The CDR3 runs to 14 residues. V shed 5 bases and J shed 1 base, with 11 bases lying between them. CDR3 sequence: CASSSGTPNTEAFF. The CDR3 DNA reads TGTGCCAGCAGTAGTGGGACACCGAACACTGAAGCTTTCTTT.

This rearrangement joins TRBV29-1 to TRBJ2-5; D may be TRBD1 or TRBD2 (5 bases each). Germline assignment: CDR1 SQVTM and CDR2 ANQGSEA. Trimming removed 4 bases from V and 0 bases from J, with 12 bases in between. The CDR3 is made up of 14 amino acids. CDR3 nucleotide sequence: TGCAGCGTTGCTCGTATGGGGGACCAAGAGACCCAGTACTTC. It encodes CSVARMGDQETQYF.

This rearrangement joins TRBV12-3 or TRBV12-4 to TRBJ2-4; unclear D gene. This CDR3 region has 14 residues. Trimming removed 6 bases at V and 9 bases at J, with 18 bases between. CDR3 in DNA: TGTGCCAGCAGCCCACCAGATATGATGTTCATTCAGTACTTC. Protein product: CASSPPDMMFIQYF.

The V gene is TRBV28, the J gene TRBJ2-6; maybe TRBD2 (6 bases). V lost 3 bases to trimming and J lost 0 bases, with 9 bases between them. CDR3 length: 16 amino acids. CDR1 MDHEN and CDR2 SYDVKM come from the germline V gene. The CDR3 loop reads CASSFLRGSGANVLTF. CDR3 coding DNA: TGTGCCAGCAGTTTTTTGCGGGGCTCTGGGGCCAACGTCCTGACTTTC.

This clonotype was recorded a few times. The V call is TRBV20-1, the J call TRBJ2-1; D tentatively reads TRBD1 or TRBD2 (6 bases each). This CDR3 is 13 amino acids long. Trimming removed 5 bases from V and 3 bases from J, with 11 bases in between. The germline V gene has CDR1 DFQATT and CDR2 SNEGSKA (reference sequence). The CDR3 DNA reads TGCAGTGCTGAGGGGGACTTCTACAATGAGCAGTTCTTC. Amino acids: CSAEGDFYNEQFF.

This clonotype was picked up a small number of times. V gene TRBV9 combines with J gene TRBJ2-7; 7 nucleotides align to TRBD1. Germline CDR1 reads SGDLS; CDR2 reads YYNGEE. CDR3 length: 14 amino acids. J was trimmed by 5 bases and V by 3 bases; bases with no gene match: 8. The CDR3, as DNA: TGTGCCAGCAGCGCAACACAGGGGCTCGACGAGCAGTACTTC. Its translation is CASSATQGLDEQYF.

CDR3 nucleotide sequence: TGCAGTGCTACCGAGGGAATTACTGAAGCTTTCTTT. Its translation: CSATEGITEAFF. The chain links TRBV20-1 to TRBJ1-1; D is uncertain. This CDR3 spans 12 amino acids. V gave up 4 bases and J gave up 5 bases, with 11 bases separating them. Germline V CDR1 and CDR2: DFQATT, SNEGSKA (reference sequence).

This clonotype was picked up a small number of times. V is TRBV20-1 and J is TRBJ2-7, with D perhaps matching TRBD1 (5 bases). This CDR3 is 12 amino acids long. Trimming stripped 4 bases from V and 5 bases from J, with 12 bases between. Germline V gene data show CDR1 as DFQATT and CDR2 as SNEGSKA (reference sequence). In DNA form, the CDR3 reads TGCAGTGCTACGCAGGGTCTCCACGAGCAGTACTTC. It is translated as CSATQGLHEQYF.

This clonotype has just a few counts. The rearrangement links TRBV9 to TRBJ2-1, with 7 bases identical to TRBD2. CDR3 length: 14 amino acids. The junction had 1 base not matched to a gene; V was cut back by 2 bases and J by 2 bases. Germline-derived CDR1 and CDR2 are SGDLS and YYNGEE. CDR3 sequence: CASSVGTTYNEQFF. The CDR3 region has the DNA TGTGCCAGCAGCGTCGGGACTACCTACAATGAGCAGTTCTTC.